The T cell receptor beta chain described here comes from a study of response to subunit inactivated influenza vaccine. Study-level results: Researchers suggested that each seasonal influenza vaccination recruits few new T cells.

Trimming took 5 bases from V and 4 from J; bases not matched to a gene: 11. CDR1 is DFQATT, CDR2 SNEGSKA, per germline (reference sequence). This CDR3 is built from 15 residues. TCRdb recomputed calls from the RT-PCR reads with MiXCR, one row per CDR3 protein. The data contain 500,000 or so distinct CDR3 sequences, about a tenth of them singletons. This clonotype appeared a few times. Its antigen is still unknown. The sequencing used PBMCs from blood, collected roughly 48 days after vaccination. This clonotype was sampled from a man in his fifties who received an inactivated influenza vaccine. V usage is TRBV20-1 and J usage is TRBJ2-7; 10 bases are shared with TRBD2. This chain's CDR3 is CSARGASGSMYEQYF. Written as DNA, the CDR3 is TGCAGTGCTCGAGGGGCTAGCGGGAGTATGTACGAGCAGTACTTC.